Listed here is a single T cell receptor beta chain. Its antigen is still unknown. The data are from a study of graft-versus-host responses after intestinal transplantation. Study background: Grafts were multivisceral, liver-intestinal, or isolated intestinal. All of the recipients had induction that used anti-thymocyte globulin, then tacrolimus and steroids for about 3 years.

Notes on the study in general: Investigators detected GvH clones in recipient marrow, with some emerging earlier in ileum or blood.

With 4 bases removed from V and 1 base from J, the gap between germline ends came to 5 bases. Germline CDR1 and CDR2: MNHNY and SVGAGI (reference sequence). This CDR3 spans 12 amino acids. The table came from immunoSEQ multiplex PCR; TCRdb's copy has only in-frame clones and leaves some out. The sample has about 120,000 clones; just over 90% are singletons. This specimen was unstimulated CD8+ T cells sorted from spleen or lymph node cells, taken before intestinal transplant. The V call is TRBV6-6, the J call TRBJ2-7; D perhaps matches TRBD2 (5 bases). This clonotype was sampled from a human donor who received an intestinal transplant. The CDR3 protein is CASSLASYEQYF. The CDR3 DNA reads TGTGCCAGCAGTTTAGCGTCCTACGAGCAGTACTTC.